This is a list of T cell receptor beta chains from one sample in a study of cytomegalovirus exposure and HLA in healthy donors. The table came from immunoSEQ multiplex PCR; TCRdb's copy has only in-frame clones and leaves some out. The sample carries 110,000 to 150,000 clones, approximately 78% recorded once. The specimen sequenced was PBMCs. The receptors were gathered from a middle-aged woman in good health and CMV-seropositive. Each CDR3 is given with its conserved first and last residue. The order of the fields is V gene, J gene, D gene, clone size, CDR3 protein, CDR3 DNA. D genes are given only for firm matches. Clone size is given for some rows only: seen once, a few or many times, or a class if the clone is expanded.

v_call: TRBV10-3
j_call: TRBJ1-4
d_call: -
clone_size: few
cdr3_aa: CAISESGAPNEKLFF
cdr3_nt: TGTGCCATCAGTGAGTCAGGGGCCCCTAATGAAAAACTGTTTTTT

v_call: TRBV28
j_call: TRBJ2-2
d_call: TRBD2
clone_size: -
cdr3_aa: CASSGLAGILDTGELFF
cdr3_nt: TGTGCCAGCAGTGGACTAGCGGGTATTCTGGACACCGGGGAGCTGTTTTTT

v_call: TRBV10-3
j_call: TRBJ1-1
d_call: -
clone_size: few
cdr3_aa: CAISQLQGASNTEAFF
cdr3_nt: TGTGCCATCAGTCAACTTCAAGGGGCTTCCAACACTGAAGCTTTCTTT

v_call: TRBV19
j_call: TRBJ1-1
d_call: TRBD1
clone_size: few
cdr3_aa: CASSSQGALQNTEAFF
cdr3_nt: TGTGCCAGTAGTTCTCAGGGGGCCCTACAGAACACTGAAGCTTTCTTT

v_call: TRBV9
j_call: TRBJ2-5
d_call: TRBD2
clone_size: -
cdr3_aa: CASSVGTSGGAGWETQYF
cdr3_nt: TGTGCCAGCAGCGTGGGGACTAGCGGGGGGGCCGGGTGGGAGACCCAGTACTTC

v_call: TRBV19
j_call: TRBJ2-1
d_call: TRBD1
clone_size: -
cdr3_aa: CASGTGLSGQFF
cdr3_nt: TGTGCCAGCGGGACAGGGCTAAGTGGGCAGTTCTTC

v_call: TRBV29-1
j_call: TRBJ1-1
d_call: -
clone_size: -
cdr3_aa: CSVSGVMNTEAFF
cdr3_nt: TGCAGCGTCTCCGGGGTAATGAACACTGAAGCTTTCTTT

v_call: TRBV4-2
j_call: TRBJ1-5
d_call: -
clone_size: -
cdr3_aa: CASSQDTLAGDSNQPQHF
cdr3_nt: TGTGCCAGCAGCCAAGATACGCTGGCCGGGGATAGCAATCAGCCCCAGCATTTT

v_call: TRBV5-1
j_call: TRBJ2-1
d_call: -
clone_size: -
cdr3_aa: CASSLGHYDEQFF
cdr3_nt: TGCGCCAGCAGCTTGGGGCACTACGATGAGCAGTTCTTC

v_call: TRBV7-8
j_call: TRBJ1-1
d_call: -
clone_size: -
cdr3_aa: CASSLATATRSTEAFF
cdr3_nt: TGTGCCAGCAGCTTAGCTACAGCCACGCGCAGCACTGAAGCTTTCTTT

v_call: TRBV9
j_call: TRBJ2-3
d_call: TRBD2
clone_size: -
cdr3_aa: CASSPSGSPTDTQYF
cdr3_nt: TGTGCCAGCAGCCCAAGCGGGAGCCCCACAGATACGCAGTATTTT

v_call: TRBV18
j_call: TRBJ1-5
d_call: TRBD1
clone_size: once
cdr3_aa: CASSCSGTGVSQPQHF
cdr3_nt: TGTGCCAGCTCTTGTTCCGGGACAGGGGTTTCTCAGCCCCAGCATTTT

v_call: TRBV7-8
j_call: TRBJ2-3
d_call: TRBD2
clone_size: -
cdr3_aa: CASARGRTDTQYF
cdr3_nt: TGTGCCAGTGCCCGCGGGAGGACAGATACGCAGTATTTT

v_call: TRBV28
j_call: TRBJ1-5
d_call: -
clone_size: -
cdr3_aa: CASSFPDTLINQPQHF
cdr3_nt: TGTGCCAGCAGTTTTCCCGACACCCTGATCAATCAGCCCCAGCATTTT

v_call: TRBV4-1
j_call: TRBJ1-1
d_call: TRBD1
clone_size: -
cdr3_aa: CASTGQGTTEAFF
cdr3_nt: TGCGCCAGCACCGGACAGGGTACCACTGAAGCTTTCTTT